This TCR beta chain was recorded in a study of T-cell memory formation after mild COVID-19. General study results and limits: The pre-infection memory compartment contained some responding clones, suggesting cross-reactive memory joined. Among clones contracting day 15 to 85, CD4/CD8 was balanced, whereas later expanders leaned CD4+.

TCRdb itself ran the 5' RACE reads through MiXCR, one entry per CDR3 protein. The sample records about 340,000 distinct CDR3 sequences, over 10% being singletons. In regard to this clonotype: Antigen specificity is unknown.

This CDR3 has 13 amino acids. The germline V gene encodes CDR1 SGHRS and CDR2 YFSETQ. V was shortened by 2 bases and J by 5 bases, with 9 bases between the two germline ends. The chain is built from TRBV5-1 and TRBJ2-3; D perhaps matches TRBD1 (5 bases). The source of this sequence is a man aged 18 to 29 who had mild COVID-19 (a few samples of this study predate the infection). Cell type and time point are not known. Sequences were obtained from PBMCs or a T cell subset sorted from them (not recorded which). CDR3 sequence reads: CASSFGQQDTQYF. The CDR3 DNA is TGCGCCAGCAGCTTCGGACAACAAGATACGCAGTATTTT. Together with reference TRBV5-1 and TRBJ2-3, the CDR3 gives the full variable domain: KAGVTQTPRYLIKTRGQQVTLSCSPISGHRSVSWYQQTPGQGLQFLFEYFSETQRNKGNFPGRFSGRQFSNSRSEMNVSTLELGDSALYLCASSFGQQDTQYFGPGTRLTVL.